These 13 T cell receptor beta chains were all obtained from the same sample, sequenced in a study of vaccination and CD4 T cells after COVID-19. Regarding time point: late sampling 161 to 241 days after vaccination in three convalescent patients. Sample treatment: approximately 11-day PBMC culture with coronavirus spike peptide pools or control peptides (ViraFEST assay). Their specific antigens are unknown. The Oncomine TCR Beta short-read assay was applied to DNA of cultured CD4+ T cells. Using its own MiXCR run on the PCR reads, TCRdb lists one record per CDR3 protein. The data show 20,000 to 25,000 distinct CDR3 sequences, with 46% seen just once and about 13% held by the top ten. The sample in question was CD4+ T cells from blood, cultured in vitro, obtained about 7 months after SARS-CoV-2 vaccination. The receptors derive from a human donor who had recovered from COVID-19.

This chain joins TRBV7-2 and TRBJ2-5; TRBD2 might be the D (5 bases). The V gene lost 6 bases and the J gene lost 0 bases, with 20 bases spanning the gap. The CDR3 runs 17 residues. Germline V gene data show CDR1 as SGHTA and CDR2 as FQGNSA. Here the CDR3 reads CASRRTTRTSYQETQYF. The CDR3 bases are TGTGCCAGCAGACGAACGACCCGGACTTCGTACCAAGAGACCCAGTACTTC.

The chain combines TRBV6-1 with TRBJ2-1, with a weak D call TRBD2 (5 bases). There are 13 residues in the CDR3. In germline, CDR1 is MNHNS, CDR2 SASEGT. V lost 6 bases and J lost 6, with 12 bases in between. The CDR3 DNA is TGTGCCAGCAGCCTAGCTAAGGGCAATGAGCAGTTCTTC. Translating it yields CASSLAKGNEQFF.

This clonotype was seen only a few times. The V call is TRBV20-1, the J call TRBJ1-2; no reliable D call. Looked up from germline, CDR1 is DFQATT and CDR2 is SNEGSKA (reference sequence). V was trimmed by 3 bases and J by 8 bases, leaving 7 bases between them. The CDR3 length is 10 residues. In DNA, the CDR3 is TGCAGTGCTAGCCCCTTCGGCTACACCTTC. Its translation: CSASPFGYTF.

CDR3 bases: TGTGCCAGCAGCTTAATGGGGGGCGAGGGGGAGACCCAGTACTTC. This gives the protein CASSLMGGEGETQYF. The gene calls are TRBV7-2 and TRBJ2-5; D tentatively reads TRBD1 or TRBD2 (6 bases each). Per germline, CDR1 SGHTA and CDR2 FQGNSA. V shed 2 bases and J shed 5 bases, with 15 bases lying between them. The CDR3 spans 15 residues.

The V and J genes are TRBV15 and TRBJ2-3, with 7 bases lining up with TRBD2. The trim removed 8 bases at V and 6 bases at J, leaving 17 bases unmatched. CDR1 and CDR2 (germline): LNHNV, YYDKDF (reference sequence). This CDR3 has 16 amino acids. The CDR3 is CATSGAGERPRDTQYF. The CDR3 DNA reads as TGTGCCACCTCGGGCGCGGGAGAACGACCGAGGGATACGCAGTATTTT.

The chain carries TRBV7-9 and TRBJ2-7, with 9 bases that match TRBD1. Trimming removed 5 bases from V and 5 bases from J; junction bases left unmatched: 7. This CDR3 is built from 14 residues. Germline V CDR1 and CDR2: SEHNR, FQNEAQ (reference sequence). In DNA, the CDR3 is TGTGCCAGCAGCCCGGGACAGGGAATTCACGAGCAGTACTTC. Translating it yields CASSPGQGIHEQYF.

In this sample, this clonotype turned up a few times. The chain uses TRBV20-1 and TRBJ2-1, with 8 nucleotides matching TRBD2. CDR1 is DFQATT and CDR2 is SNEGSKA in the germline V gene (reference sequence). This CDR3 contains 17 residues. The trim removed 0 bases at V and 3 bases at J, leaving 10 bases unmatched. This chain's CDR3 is CSARDLLGGGSYNEQFF. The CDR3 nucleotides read TGCAGTGCTAGAGATTTGCTGGGCGGGGGGAGCTACAATGAGCAGTTCTTC.

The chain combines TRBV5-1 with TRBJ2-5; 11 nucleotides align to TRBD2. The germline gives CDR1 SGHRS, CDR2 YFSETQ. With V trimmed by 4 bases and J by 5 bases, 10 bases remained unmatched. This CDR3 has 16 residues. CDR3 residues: CASSTRLAGGSETQYF. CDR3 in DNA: TGCGCCAGCAGCACCCGGCTAGCGGGGGGATCCGAGACCCAGTACTTC.

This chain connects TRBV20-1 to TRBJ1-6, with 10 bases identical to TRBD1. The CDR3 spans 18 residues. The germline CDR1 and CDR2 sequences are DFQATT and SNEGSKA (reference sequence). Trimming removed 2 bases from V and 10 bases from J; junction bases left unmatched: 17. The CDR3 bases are TGCAGTGCTAGACCCGGGACAGGGGTATCCCTTACAGTATCACCCCTCCACTTT. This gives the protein CSARPGTGVSLTVSPLHF.

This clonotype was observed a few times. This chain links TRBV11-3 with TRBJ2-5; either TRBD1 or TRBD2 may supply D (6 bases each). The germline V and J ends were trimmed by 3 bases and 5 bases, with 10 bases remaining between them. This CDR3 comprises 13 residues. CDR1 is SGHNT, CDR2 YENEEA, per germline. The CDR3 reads CASSLTGAETQYF. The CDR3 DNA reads TGTGCCAGCAGCTTGACGGGGGCGGAGACCCAGTACTTC.

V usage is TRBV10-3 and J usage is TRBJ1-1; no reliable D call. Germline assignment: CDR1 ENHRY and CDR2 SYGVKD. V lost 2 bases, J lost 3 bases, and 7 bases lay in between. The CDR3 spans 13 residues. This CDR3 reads CAISETAYTEAFF. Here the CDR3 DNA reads TGTGCCATCAGTGAGACAGCCTACACTGAAGCTTTCTTT.

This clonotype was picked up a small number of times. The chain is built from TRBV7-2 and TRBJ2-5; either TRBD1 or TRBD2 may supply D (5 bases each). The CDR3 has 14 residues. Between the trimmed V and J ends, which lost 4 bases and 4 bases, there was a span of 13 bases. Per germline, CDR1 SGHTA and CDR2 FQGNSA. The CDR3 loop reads CASSWDGGIETQYF. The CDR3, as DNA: TGTGCCAGCAGCTGGGACGGTGGTATAGAGACCCAGTACTTC.

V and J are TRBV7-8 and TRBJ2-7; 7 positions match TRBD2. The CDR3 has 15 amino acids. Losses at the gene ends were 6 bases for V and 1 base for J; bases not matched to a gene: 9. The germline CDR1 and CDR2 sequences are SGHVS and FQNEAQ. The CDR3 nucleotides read TGTGCCAGCAGACAACGCGGGAGTTGGTCCTACGAGCAGTACTTC. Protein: CASRQRGSWSYEQYF.